The 15 T cell receptor beta chains reported below all come from one sample, sequenced in a study of T-cell memory formation after mild COVID-19. TCRdb reprocessed the 5' RACE reads via MiXCR and lists one record per CDR3 protein. This table holds 400,000 to 550,000 distinct CDR3 sequences, around a quarter found once. Material for sequencing was PBMCs or a T cell subset sorted from them (not recorded which). The receptors originated from an adult woman who had mild COVID-19 (a few samples of this study predate the infection). Cell type and time point are not known.

This rearrangement joins TRBV5-4 to TRBJ2-3; either TRBD1 or TRBD2 may fit D (6 bases each). CDR3 length equals 15 residues. V was clipped by 5 bases and J by 0 bases, with 13 bases between them. Germline loops: CDR1 SGHNT, CDR2 YYREEE (reference sequence). The CDR3 reads CASRKGGTSTDTQYF. The DNA for the CDR3 is TGTGCCAGCAGAAAGGGGGGTACTAGCACAGATACGCAGTATTTT.

This clonotype appeared a few times. The gene calls are TRBV2 and TRBJ2-3; the match to TRBD2 covers 9 bases. The V gene's germline CDR1 is SNHLY and CDR2 FYNNEI. The CDR3 totals 16 residues. With V trimmed by 1 base and J by 4 bases, 6 bases remained unmatched. DNA for the CDR3: TGTGCCAGCAGTGAAGTAGTTAGCGGGAGATCAGATACGCAGTATTTT. It translates to CASSEVVSGRSDTQYF.

The CDR3 nucleotides read TGTGCCAGCGGTGTTGCGGGGGCGGGGTGGTACTTC. It encodes CASGVAGAGWYF. V gene TRBV2 combines with J gene TRBJ2-4, with D possibly matching TRBD2 (7 bases). The length of the CDR3 is 12 residues. The V gene's germline CDR1 is SNHLY and CDR2 FYNNEI. V lost 8 bases and J 15 bases, leaving 20 bases between the germline ends.

V usage is TRBV20-1 and J usage is TRBJ2-7, with D possibly TRBD1 on 5 matching bases. This CDR3 spans 14 amino acids. Between the trimmed V and J ends, which lost 3 bases and 3 bases, there was a span of 15 bases. The germline V gene encodes CDR1 DFQATT and CDR2 SNEGSKA (reference sequence). Here the CDR3 reads CSASSRAMGYEQYF. CDR3 coding DNA: TGCAGTGCTAGTTCCAGGGCGATGGGCTACGAGCAGTACTTC.

This clonotype was counted between two and nine times. The V call is TRBV2, the J call TRBJ2-7; 12 bases agree with TRBD2. V lost 8 bases to trimming and J lost 6 bases; unmatched junction nucleotides: 5. Germline V lookup: CDR1 SNHLY, CDR2 FYNNEI. The CDR3 contains 13 residues. Here the CDR3 DNA reads TGTGCCAGCCGGACTAGCGGGACGGTCGAGCAGTACTTC. Protein: CASRTSGTVEQYF.

This clonotype was detected only once. V and J are TRBV5-1 and TRBJ1-1, with D tentatively TRBD1 (5 bases). Germline CDR1 and CDR2: SGHRS and YFSETQ. The CDR3 is made up of 14 amino acids. Trimming took 3 bases from V and 7 from J, leaving 16 bases between them. DNA for the CDR3: TGCGCCAGCAGCTCCTCCTGGGGCGGAGATGAAGCTTTCTTT. Its translation is CASSSSWGGDEAFF. Looking up the rest from reference TRBV5-1 and TRBJ1-1 gives the full variable domain: KAGVTQTPRYLIKTRGQQVTLSCSPISGHRSVSWYQQTPGQGLQFLFEYFSETQRNKGNFPGRFSGRQFSNSRSEMNVSTLELGDSALYLCASSSSWGGDEAFFGQGTRLTVV.

This clonotype was detected a few times. This chain connects TRBV7-9 to TRBJ2-5; 11 bases match TRBD1. Per the germline V gene, CDR1 is SEHNR and CDR2 is FQNEAQ (reference sequence). V gave up 6 bases and J gave up 4 bases; unmatched junction bases: 7. The CDR3 consists of 15 residues. CDR3 coding DNA: TGTGCCAGCAGAACAGGACAGGGGGCGAGAGAGACCCAGTACTTC. It encodes CASRTGQGARETQYF.

The chain joins TRBV5-1 to TRBJ2-3; TRBD2 matches at 8 bases. J was trimmed by 5 bases and V by 3 bases; bases with no gene match: 11. Germline V gene sequence: CDR1 SGHRS, CDR2 YFSETQ. The CDR3 is 16 residues long. The CDR3 loop reads CASSWGLAGLVDTQYF. As DNA, the CDR3 is TGCGCCAGCAGCTGGGGGTTAGCGGGATTGGTAGATACGCAGTATTTT.

This clonotype was observed a few times. The chain is built from TRBV6-5 and TRBJ2-1, with D tentatively TRBD1 (6 bases). The germline CDR1 and CDR2 sequences are MNHEY and SVGAGI. V gave up 6 bases and J gave up 4 bases, with 16 bases separating them. The CDR3 is 15 residues long. This CDR3 reads CASSPRTDPYNEQFF. For the CDR3, the DNA is TGTGCCAGCAGCCCACGGACAGATCCGTACAATGAGCAGTTCTTC.

The V call is TRBV5-1, the J call TRBJ1-1; no clear D gene. Germline V gene data show CDR1 as SGHRS and CDR2 as YFSETQ. Deletions cut 4 bases from V and 7 bases from J, with 8 bases between. The CDR3 is made up of 11 amino acids. Written as DNA, the CDR3 is TGCGCCAGCAGCCGGGGAATTGAAGCTTTCTTT. Translating gives CASSRGIEAFF.

The chain recombines TRBV5-1 with TRBJ2-3; D is possibly TRBD1 or TRBD2 (6 bases each). The CDR3 spans 14 residues. Germline V lookup: CDR1 SGHRS, CDR2 YFSETQ. V lost 4 bases and J lost 1, with 10 bases in between. The CDR3 spells CASSTGAGTDTQYF. Written as DNA, the CDR3 is TGCGCCAGCAGCACGGGGGCCGGCACAGATACGCAGTATTTT. Complete variable domain (other parts from reference TRBV5-1 and TRBJ2-3): KAGVTQTPRYLIKTRGQQVTLSCSPISGHRSVSWYQQTPGQGLQFLFEYFSETQRNKGNFPGRFSGRQFSNSRSEMNVSTLELGDSALYLCASSTGAGTDTQYFGPGTRLTVL.

This chain uses TRBV4-3 with TRBJ1-1; D perhaps matches TRBD1 (5 bases). The CDR3 length is 13 residues. The ends were cut back, 0 bases at V and 4 bases at J, with 6 bases in the middle. Germline V lookup: CDR1 LGHNA, CDR2 YSLEER. The DNA of the CDR3 is TGCGCCAGCAGCCAAGAGGGGCTCACTGAAGCTTTCTTT. This translates into CASSQEGLTEAFF.

V gene TRBV4-3 combines with J gene TRBJ2-7; D possibly corresponds to TRBD2 (6 bases). CDR1 is LGHNA, CDR2 YSLEER, per germline. Trimming took 0 bases from V and 2 from J, leaving 14 bases between them. This CDR3 region has 16 residues. The CDR3 nucleotides read TGCGCCAGCAGCCAAGATCGCGGGGTATCCGCCTACGAGCAGTACTTC. This translates into CASSQDRGVSAYEQYF.

In its sample, this clonotype was seen a few times. This sequence joins TRBV5-5 and TRBJ1-2; the match to TRBD1 covers 9 bases. Germline values: CDR1 SGHKS, CDR2 YYEKEE (reference sequence). This CDR3 is built from 17 residues. Trimming cost V 0 bases and J 0 bases; bases outside gene matches: 6. CDR3 in amino acids: CASSLVGQGPANYGYTF. Written as DNA, the CDR3 is TGTGCCAGCAGCTTGGTGGGACAGGGCCCAGCTAACTATGGCTACACCTTC.

This clonotype appeared a few times. The chain has TRBV10-3 and TRBJ1-1; 7 nucleotides line up with TRBD1. In germline, CDR1 is ENHRY, CDR2 SYGVKD. Germline trimming cut 5 bases from V and 6 bases from J; bases unmatched to any gene: 3. The CDR3 has 12 residues. DNA of the CDR3: TGTGCCATCAGTCAGGGGGTGTCTGAAGCTTTCTTT. As protein: CAISQGVSEAFF.